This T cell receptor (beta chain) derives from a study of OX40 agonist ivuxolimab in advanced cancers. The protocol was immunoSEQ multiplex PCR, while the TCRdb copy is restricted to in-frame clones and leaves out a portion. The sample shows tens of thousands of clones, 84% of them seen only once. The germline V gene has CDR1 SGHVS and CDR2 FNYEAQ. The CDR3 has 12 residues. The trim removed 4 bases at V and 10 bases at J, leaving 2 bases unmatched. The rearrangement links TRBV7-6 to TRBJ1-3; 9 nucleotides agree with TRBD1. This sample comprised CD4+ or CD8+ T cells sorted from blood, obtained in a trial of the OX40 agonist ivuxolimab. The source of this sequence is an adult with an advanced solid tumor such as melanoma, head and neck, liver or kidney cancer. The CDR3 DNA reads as TGTGCCAGCAGCTACGGACAGGGGACCATATATTTT. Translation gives CASSYGQGTIYF.